The clone carrying this T cell receptor (beta chain) was seen a handful of times. The entry originates in a study of early T cells in non-severe SARS-CoV-2 infection. Germline V lookup: CDR1 SGHTA, CDR2 FQGNSA. The ends lost 0 bases at V and 4 bases at J; junction bases unmatched: 3. The CDR3 runs to 15 residues. cDNA molecules, individually, were tagged with unique molecular identifiers. TCRdb passed the 5' RACE reads through MiXCR, listing each CDR3 protein once. This repertoire shows tens of thousands of distinct CDR3 sequences, around 6% found once; its top ten account for roughly 7%. This chain connects TRBV7-2 to TRBJ2-7, with TRBD2 matching 10 bases. Input material: whole blood. The source of this sequence is an adult who was a healthcare worker with PCR-confirmed SARS-CoV-2 infection or an uninfected control (not recorded which). CDR3 residues: CASSLAGTSVYEQYF. CDR3 sequence (DNA): TGTGCCAGCAGCTTAGCCGGGACTAGCGTTTACGAGCAGTACTTC.